Listed below are T cell receptor beta chains from one sample, sequenced in a study of vaccination effects on CD4 cells after COVID-19. Some clones are missing from TCRdb's copy, which holds only in-frame ones; the method was immunoSEQ multiplex PCR. This table has some 15,000 clones, about 80% appearing once. Their antigens are not known. Sequenced here: CD4+ T cells from PBMCs cultured with HCoV-229E spike peptides, sampled before COVID-19 vaccination. The origin of the receptors is a human donor who received a COVID-19 vaccine. CDR3s include the opening cysteine and the closing phenylalanine or tryptophan. Fields, in order: D gene, clone size, V gene, J gene, CDR3 protein, CDR3 DNA. A D gene is named only where the DNA matches it firmly. Expanded clones get a size class; other rows say once, few or many, or leave the size out.

>.|.|TRBV19|TRBJ1-2
CASSSRSTVPNYGYTF
TGTGCCAGTAGTTCTCGGTCGACAGTTCCTAACTATGGCTACACCTTC
>.|.|TRBV18|TRBJ1-1
CASSPREGGTEAFF
TGTGCCAGCTCACCACGGGAAGGGGGCACTGAAGCTTTCTTT
>TRBD1|.|TRBV28|TRBJ2-4
CASSRRQGKNIQYF
TGTGCCAGCAGTCGGAGACAGGGAAAAAACATTCAGTACTTC
>.|.|TRBV28|TRBJ2-7
CASSLGRYEQYF
TGTGCCAGCAGTTTAGGGCGCTACGAGCAGTACTTC
>.|once|TRBV30|TRBJ2-1
CAWSYGFSYNEQFF
TGTGCCTGGAGTTATGGGTTCTCCTACAATGAGCAGTTCTTC
>.|.|TRBV3-1/TRBV3-2|TRBJ1-3
CASSQVGGSGNTIYF
TGTGCCAGCAGCCAAGTCGGTGGCTCTGGAAACACCATATATTTT
>.|.|TRBV27|TRBJ2-3
CASSLEGRSFTDTQYF
TGTGCCAGCAGTTTAGAGGGCCGGTCCTTCACAGATACGCAGTATTTT
>TRBD1|.|TRBV19|TRBJ1-3
CASSRDSGNTIYF
TGTGCCAGTAGTAGGGACAGCGGAAACACCATATATTTT
>.|.|TRBV18|TRBJ1-1
CASSRTLQGTEAFF
TGTGCCAGCTCACGCACCCTACAGGGTACTGAAGCTTTCTTT
>.|few|TRBV6-5|TRBJ1-2
CASSRQSYGYTF
TGTGCCAGCAGCCGACAGTCGTATGGCTACACCTTC
>.|.|TRBV7-7|TRBJ2-6
CASSPGLGNSGANVLTF
TGTGCTAGCAGTCCAGGGTTAGGAAACTCTGGGGCCAACGTCCTGACTTTC
>.|.|TRBV19|TRBJ1-4
CASSGPGSTNEKLFF
TGTGCCAGTAGCGGACCGGGCTCAACTAATGAAAAACTGTTTTTT
>.|.|TRBV11-1|TRBJ1-3
CASSRGRGPGNTIYF
TGTGCCAGCAGCCGCGGGCGGGGGCCTGGAAACACCATATATTTT
>.|few|TRBV5-1|TRBJ1-3
CASSSQGSSGNTIYF
TGCGCCAGCAGCTCACAGGGTTCCTCTGGAAACACCATATATTTT
>.|.|TRBV11-2|TRBJ1-1
CASSLSQAAGEAFF
TGTGCCAGCAGTTTGAGCCAGGCAGCAGGTGAAGCTTTCTTT
>TRBD1|.|TRBV2|TRBJ2-3
CASSDGQGFVTQYF
TGTGCCAGCAGTGATGGACAGGGTTTTGTTACGCAGTATTTT
>.|.|TRBV27|TRBJ2-2
CASSSRTDTGELFF
TGTGCCAGCAGTTCCCGGACTGACACCGGGGAGCTGTTTTTT
>.|.|TRBV5-6|TRBJ2-7
CASSLRGPSYEQYF
TGTGCCAGCAGCCTACGGGGACCCTCCTACGAGCAGTACTTC
>.|.|TRBV20-1|TRBJ1-2
CSARKETGYTF
TGCAGTGCTAGAAAGGAGACTGGCTACACCTTC
>TRBD1|.|TRBV28|TRBJ2-7
CASRSGTADYEQYF
TGTGCCAGCAGGTCCGGGACAGCTGACTACGAGCAGTACTTC
>.|.|TRBV7-9|TRBJ2-2
CASSPRWTGELFF
TGTGCCAGCAGCCCGAGGTGGACCGGGGAGCTGTTTTTT
>.|.|TRBV4-2|TRBJ1-5
CASSQDRGSNQPQHF
TGTGCCAGCAGCCAAGATCGGGGCAGCAATCAGCCCCAGCATTTT
>TRBD1|.|TRBV6-6|TRBJ1-4
CASSHGTGREKLFF
TGTGCCAGCAGCCACGGGACAGGGCGAGAAAAACTGTTTTTT
>.|.|TRBV28|TRBJ2-7
CASSSGSGADYEQYF
TGTGCCAGCAGTTCCGGGTCCGGGGCTGACTACGAGCAGTACTTC
>.|.|TRBV5-1|TRBJ2-5
CASSLGNRETQYF
TGCGCCAGCAGCTTGGGGAACCGAGAGACCCAGTACTTC